This passage covers 20 T cell receptor beta chains from one sample sequenced in a study of OX40 agonist ivuxolimab in advanced cancers. Assay: immunoSEQ multiplex PCR; the TCRdb copy retains only in-frame clones and omits some. Of 75,000 to 95,000 clones listed, approximately 90% are singletons. The input for sequencing was CD4+ or CD8+ T cells sorted from blood, taken in a trial of the OX40 agonist ivuxolimab. The receptors here all came from an adult with an advanced solid tumor such as melanoma, head and neck, liver or kidney cancer.

This clone has just one count. The rearrangement uses TRBV7-6 and TRBJ2-2; D not resolved. CDR1 is SGHVS, CDR2 FNYEAQ, per germline. V lost 2 bases and J lost 6, with 1 base in between. The CDR3 loop spans 11 amino acids. In DNA, the CDR3 is TGTGCCAGCAGCTTATCCGGGGAGCTGTTTTTT. It specifies CASSLSGELFF.

V is TRBV2 and J is TRBJ2-1; D is perhaps TRBD2 (5 bases). With 7 bases removed from V and 6 bases from J, the gap between germline ends came to 10 bases. The CDR3 spans 12 residues. Germline-derived CDR1 and CDR2 are SNHLY and FYNNEI. The CDR3 loop reads CASIPTSNEQFF. The CDR3 coding sequence is TGTGCCAGCATCCCAACTAGCAATGAGCAGTTCTTC. Combining the CDR3 with reference TRBV2 and TRBJ2-1 gives the whole variable domain EPEVTQTPSHQVTQMGQEVILRCVPISNHLYFYWYRQILGQKVEFLVSFYNNEISEKSEIFDDQFSVERPDGSNFTLKIRSTKLEDSAMYFCASIPTSNEQFFGPGTRLTVL.

For the CDR3, the DNA is TGTGCCAGCAGGGCCCGGGGACTAGCGGGGGACAATGAGCAGTTCTTC. Its protein product is CASRARGLAGDNEQFF. The chain couples TRBV5-5 to TRBJ2-1; 14 bases map to TRBD2. Losses at the gene ends were 5 bases for V and 5 bases for J; bases not matched to a gene: 6. Germline V gene lookup returns CDR1 SGHKS and CDR2 YYEKEE (reference sequence). The CDR3 is 16 residues long.

This chain joins TRBV4-2 and TRBJ1-2; possibly TRBD1 for D (6 bases). Looked up from germline, CDR1 is LGHNA and CDR2 is YNFKEQ. The V end was cut by 0 bases, the J end by 1 base, with 18 bases between. This CDR3 has 18 amino acids. CDR3 coding DNA: TGTGCCAGCAGCCAAGATTCGGACAGTGGAATGGTTAACTATGGCTACACCTTC. Translated, it gives CASSQDSDSGMVNYGYTF.

The chain links TRBV27 to TRBJ1-2; D may be TRBD1 (6 bases). This CDR3 is 19 amino acids long. Trimming took 0 bases from V and 1 from J, leaving 21 bases between them. The germline V gene has CDR1 MNHEY and CDR2 SMNVEV (reference sequence). In DNA, the CDR3 is TGTGCCAGCAGTTTATCTGGGACATTTTTTGGGGGACTTAACTATGGCTACACCTTC. This codes for CASSLSGTFFGGLNYGYTF.

This sequence joins TRBV19 and TRBJ2-2, with D maybe TRBD2 (5 bases). CDR1 LNHDA and CDR2 SQIVND come from the germline V gene (reference sequence). The CDR3 spans 13 residues. V lost 5 bases and J 7 bases, leaving 11 bases between the germline ends. The CDR3 reads CASSLGVVGELFF. CDR3 coding DNA: TGTGCCAGTAGTTTGGGAGTGGTCGGGGAGCTGTTTTTT.

The V gene is TRBV28, the J gene TRBJ2-7, with 8 bases that match TRBD2. V lost 8 bases and J lost 1; bases outside the gene matches: 10. Germline V CDR1 and CDR2: MDHEN, SYDVKM. The CDR3 has 15 amino acids. This chain's CDR3 is CASLSRLARSYEQYF. Here the CDR3 DNA reads TGTGCCAGCCTTTCTCGACTAGCGCGGTCCTACGAGCAGTACTTC.

Only a few counts were recorded for this clone. The J gene is TRBJ2-7, the V gene TRBV30; TRBD1 matches 7 bases. The CDR3 sequence is 14 residues long. CDR1 and CDR2 from the germline V gene are GTSNPN and SVGIG (reference sequence). After removal of 5 bases from V and 2 bases from J, the junction contained 9 bases not matched to a gene. This CDR3 reads CAWGTGTATYEQYF. In nucleotides, the CDR3 is TGTGCCTGGGGCACCGGGACAGCGACCTACGAGCAGTACTTC.

This chain joins TRBV6-1 and TRBJ1-1, with D unclear. Between the trimmed V and J ends, which lost 3 bases and 7 bases, there was a span of 9 bases. The CDR3 is 12 amino acids. Per the germline V gene, CDR1 is MNHNS and CDR2 is SASEGT. CDR3 sequence (DNA): TGTGCCAGCAGTGAGACAAGGGATGAAGCTTTCTTT. Translated: CASSETRDEAFF.

J is TRBJ1-1 and V is TRBV6-5, with no clear D. The CDR3 loop spans 12 amino acids. Trimming removed 7 bases at V and 0 bases at J, with 6 bases between. Germline CDR1 reads MNHEY; CDR2 reads SVGAGI. CDR3 sequence reads: CASTRVNTEAFF. CDR3 nucleotide sequence: TGTGCCAGCACGCGGGTGAACACTGAAGCTTTCTTT.

The chain carries TRBV19 and TRBJ2-5, with D possibly being TRBD1 or TRBD2 (5 bases each). Germline assignment: CDR1 LNHDA and CDR2 SQIVND (reference sequence). Trimming pared 4 bases from V and 4 bases from J, leaving 13 bases between. The CDR3 length is 14 residues. The CDR3 loop reads CASSSTGGLETQYF. The CDR3 region has the DNA TGTGCCAGTAGTAGCACAGGAGGTTTAGAGACCCAGTACTTC.

The chain combines TRBV7-2 with TRBJ2-5, with TRBD1 matching over 9 bases. Germline CDR1 and CDR2: SGHTA and FQGNSA. The junction had 7 bases not matched to a gene; V was cut back by 6 bases and J by 5 bases. This CDR3 is 14 amino acids long. The CDR3 bases are TGTGCCAGCAGATTGGGGACAGGGCAGGAGACCCAGTACTTC. Its protein product is CASRLGTGQETQYF.

The V call is TRBV19, the J call TRBJ2-7; 8 bases are shared with TRBD1. The CDR3 covers 13 residues. V gave up 3 bases and J gave up 3 bases; unmatched junction bases: 1. Looked up from germline, CDR1 is LNHDA and CDR2 is SQIVND (reference sequence). CDR3: CASSMGQDYEQYF. The CDR3 DNA reads as TGTGCCAGTAGTATGGGACAGGACTACGAGCAGTACTTC.

The V and J genes are TRBV30 and TRBJ2-4; 9 positions match TRBD1. The CDR3 is made up of 18 amino acids. With 4 bases clipped from V and 2 bases from J, the junction kept 15 bases outside the gene matches. Germline V gene sequence: CDR1 GTSNPN, CDR2 SVGIG (reference sequence). The CDR3 coding sequence is TGTGCCTGGACACTAGGGGACAGGGTGAAAGTTTCCAAAAACATTCAGTACTTC. This sequence encodes CAWTLGDRVKVSKNIQYF.

The chain is built from TRBV9 and TRBJ1-3, with TRBD1 matching over 7 bases. CDR3 size: 15 residues. Germline V gene lookup returns CDR1 SGDLS and CDR2 YYNGEE. The V segment lost 5 bases and the J segment 2 bases; nucleotides outside the gene matches: 7. The CDR3 DNA follows: TGTGCCAGCAGGAGGGGACAGACCCCTGGAAACACCATATATTTT. This encodes CASRRGQTPGNTIYF.

In its sample, this clone was seen a few times. J is TRBJ2-1 and V is TRBV7-2, with D maybe TRBD2 (6 bases). The CDR3 extends over 15 amino acids. CDR1 and CDR2 (germline): SGHTA, FQGNSA. V lost 5 bases and J 9 bases, leaving 20 bases between the germline ends. DNA of the CDR3: TGTGCCAGCAGCCGCCGGGGGAGTGGTCAGGGTGAGCAGTTCTTC. Translating it yields CASSRRGSGQGEQFF.

The chain joins TRBV2 to TRBJ2-2; D gene uncertain. V was pared by 4 bases and J by 7 bases, with 10 bases between. This CDR3 is 13 amino acids long. The V gene's germline CDR1 is SNHLY and CDR2 FYNNEI. DNA of the CDR3: TGTGCCAGCAGTGTAAAAGGGAACGGGGAGCTGTTTTTT. As protein: CASSVKGNGELFF.

There are a few counts of this clone. This chain connects TRBV6-5 to TRBJ2-7; D uncertain. V was clipped by 7 bases and J by 5 bases, with 15 bases between them. Per germline, CDR1 MNHEY and CDR2 SVGAGI. The CDR3 totals 13 residues. The CDR3 DNA is TGTGCCAGCACTCCCAATGGGCGCCACGAGCAGTACTTC. Its translation: CASTPNGRHEQYF.

This clone was detected a few times. The rearrangement uses TRBV27 and TRBJ1-6, with D unresolved. The CDR3 runs to 17 residues. Germline values: CDR1 MNHEY, CDR2 SMNVEV (reference sequence). The V end lost 5 bases, the J end lost 7 bases, and 21 bases lay between the germline ends. Here the CDR3 DNA reads TGTGCCAGCAGTGTATTGGCTATGGAAAAGGGCAATTCACCCCTCCACTTT. This translates into CASSVLAMEKGNSPLHF.

The chain recombines TRBV10-2 with TRBJ2-2; TRBD1 matches at 8 bases. V lost 6 bases and J lost 6; bases outside the gene matches: 9. The CDR3 consists of 15 residues. Germline V CDR1 and CDR2: WSHSY, SAAADI. CDR3 in DNA: TGCGCCAGCAGGAAACCGACAGGGGCGGCCGGGGAGCTGTTTTTT. Translation gives CASRKPTGAAGELFF.